This TCR beta chain stems from a study of OX40 agonist ivuxolimab in advanced cancers. Germline V gene sequence: CDR1 LNHDA, CDR2 SQIVND (reference sequence). V lost 3 bases and J lost 11, with 16 bases in between. This CDR3 has 13 amino acids. The table came from immunoSEQ multiplex PCR; TCRdb's copy has only in-frame clones and leaves some out. Seen here are under 65,000 clones, 75% to 90% observed once, and the top ten hold 9.5% to 13%. Patients were ineligible given autoimmune disease history or systemic immunosuppression. The chain is built from TRBV19 and TRBJ1-1; D possibly corresponds to TRBD1 (5 bases). The sequence was collected from an adult with an advanced solid tumor such as melanoma, head and neck, liver or kidney cancer. Specimen: CD4+ or CD8+ T cells sorted from blood, collected in a trial of the OX40 agonist ivuxolimab. The CDR3 nucleotides read TGTGCCAGTAGTATCGGGGAGGGGCTCGGGGCTTTCTTT. Amino acid sequence: CASSIGEGLGAFF.